This record concerns one TCR beta chain sequence. The entry originates in a study of blood T cell repertoires in COVID-19. About the study: Sources were T cells, B-cell-depleted T cells, or PBMCs; the material itself was cDNA or gDNA.

This CDR3 contains 15 residues. Per germline, CDR1 SEHNR and CDR2 FQNEAQ (reference sequence). V lost 3 bases and J lost 5, with 16 bases in between. The repertoire was sequenced with immunoSEQ multiplex PCR; TCRdb's copy has only in-frame clones and lacks some. The sample gives approximately 170,000 clones, 88% of which show up once; more than 8.5% is in the top ten. Sequenced material: PBMCs or T cells enriched from blood (not recorded which). The chain is built from TRBV7-9 and TRBJ2-5; D is possibly TRBD1 (6 bases). The source is a woman younger than 35 who had recovered from COVID-19. In nucleotides, the CDR3 is TGTGCCAGCAGCTTCACCCTTACAGGGTTCGAGACCCAGTACTTC. It codes for CASSFTLTGFETQYF.